This is a list of T cell receptor beta chains from one sample in a study of T cells after yellow fever vaccination. TCRdb re-called the 5' RACE reads with MiXCR, one entry per CDR3 protein. The sample consists of a few hundred thousand distinct CDR3 sequences, around 13% of them appearing once. The sample in question was CD4+ T cells sorted from PBMCs, obtained 45 days after the yellow fever booster vaccination. The source of these receptors is a young man who received the YFV17D yellow fever vaccine. The CDR3 runs from the conserved cysteine through the conserved F or W. D genes are given only for firm matches. Size tells how often a clone was seen (once, few, many) or the class of an expanded clone, and some rows leave it out.

V gene	clone size	D gene	J gene	CDR3 protein	CDR3 DNA
TRBV3-1	NA	NA	TRBJ2-3	CASSHRGTDTQYF	TGTGCCAGCAGCCACAGGGGCACAGATACGCAGTATTTT
TRBV10-2	NA	NA	TRBJ1-1	CASGAGSNTEAFF	TGCGCCAGCGGGGCAGGATCGAACACTGAAGCTTTCTTT
TRBV28	NA	NA	TRBJ1-2	CASSFGTAGGGYTF	TGTGCCAGCAGTTTTGGAACAGCGGGGGGTGGCTACACCTTC
TRBV2	NA	TRBD1	TRBJ2-7	CASRERSAGGTRQYF	TGTGCCAGCAGAGAGCGGTCGGCAGGGGGTACGAGGCAGTACTTC
TRBV5-1	few	TRBD1	TRBJ1-2	CATTGDNYGYTF	TGCGCCACGACAGGGGATAACTATGGCTACACCTTC
TRBV29-1	NA	NA	TRBJ1-2	CSVGRRARAGYTF	TGCAGCGTTGGGCGGCGGGCCCGGGCAGGCTACACCTTC
TRBV10-1	few	NA	TRBJ2-7	CASTGEQYF	TGCGCCAGCACTGGTGAGCAGTACTTC
TRBV20-1	few	TRBD2	TRBJ2-4	CSATRLAGGPIAKNIQYF	TGCAGTGCTACCAGACTAGCGGGAGGCCCAATAGCCAAAAACATTCAGTACTTC
TRBV11-1	NA	TRBD2	TRBJ2-1	CASSLGGKVLSGSRYNEQFF	TGTGCCAGCAGCTTAGGAGGGAAGGTCCTTAGCGGGAGTCGGTACAATGAGCAGTTCTTC
TRBV7-2	few	TRBD1	TRBJ2-7	CASSTNRGWSYEQYF	TGTGCCAGCAGCACTAACAGGGGTTGGTCCTACGAGCAGTACTTC
TRBV2	few	NA	TRBJ2-7	CASCYVESEQYF	TGTGCCAGCTGTTATGTCGAGTCCGAGCAGTACTTC
TRBV6-5	few	NA	TRBJ1-4	CASSYSRTEGEKLFF	TGTGCCAGCAGTTACTCTCGGACAGAGGGTGAAAAACTGTTTTTT
TRBV4-3	few	NA	TRBJ2-3	CASSQDPRQASFRHF	TGCGCCAGCAGCCAAGATCCACGACAGGCTAGTTTCAGGCATTTT
TRBV7-9	many	NA	TRBJ2-2	CASSTKSGELFF	TGTGCCAGCAGTACCAAGTCCGGGGAGCTGTTTTTT
TRBV2	NA	NA	TRBJ1-1	CASRENTVAFF	TGTGCCAGCAGGGAGAACACTGTAGCTTTCTTT
TRBV7-9	NA	NA	TRBJ2-5	CASSLADLSEKTQYF	TGTGCCAGCAGCTTAGCGGACCTCTCGGAAAAGACCCAGTACTTC
TRBV5-6	NA	TRBD2	TRBJ2-3	CASSWRPAGGTDTQYF	TGTGCCAGCAGCTGGAGGCCAGCGGGAGGTACAGATACGCAGTATTTT
TRBV28	NA	NA	TRBJ2-5	CASSFKRGRETQYF	TGTGCCAGCAGTTTTAAGAGGGGGAGAGAGACCCAGTACTTC
TRBV29-1	NA	TRBD2	TRBJ2-1	CSVEAGRGYNEQFF	TGCAGCGTAGAAGCGGGACGGGGGTACAATGAGCAGTTCTTC
TRBV11-2	few	TRBD1	TRBJ1-1	CASSIWTGTGNTEAFF	TGTGCCAGCAGCATCTGGACCGGGACAGGGAACACTGAAGCTTTCTTT
TRBV15	NA	TRBD1	TRBJ1-2	CATSRDGTGRLTPAF	TGTGCCACCAGCAGAGATGGGACAGGCAGGCTGACACCGGCCTTC
TRBV12-3/TRBV12-4	few	NA	TRBJ2-2	CASSFLDTGELFF	TGTGCCAGCAGTTTCTTAGACACCGGGGAGCTGTTTTTT
TRBV6-5	NA	NA	TRBJ2-2	CASSYGTPRGELFF	TGTGCCAGCAGTTACGGGACCCCCCGGGGGGAGCTGTTTTTT
TRBV20-1	many	TRBD2	TRBJ2-3	CSAGTSGSTDTQYF	TGCAGCGCGGGGACTAGCGGGAGCACAGATACGCAGTATTTT
TRBV7-2	NA	NA	TRBJ2-7	CASSLVRGAGYEQYF	TGTGCCAGCAGCTTAGTAAGGGGGGCCGGCTACGAGCAGTACTTC
TRBV5-1	few	NA	TRBJ2-5	CASTGFQETQYF	TGCGCCAGTACAGGGTTCCAAGAGACCCAGTACTTC
TRBV5-1	NA	NA	TRBJ1-1	CASSLSPTVNTEAFF	TGCGCCAGCAGCTTGTCGCCCACGGTGAACACTGAAGCTTTCTTT
TRBV20-1	NA	NA	TRBJ2-1	CSAKIWAHNEQFF	TGCAGTGCTAAAATATGGGCCCACAATGAGCAGTTCTTC
TRBV3-1	few	TRBD1	TRBJ2-3	CASSQGQGATDTQYF	TGTGCCAGCAGCCAAGGACAGGGGGCTACAGATACGCAGTATTTT
TRBV9	once	TRBD2	TRBJ2-5	CASSVGLARQTQYF	TGTGCCAGCAGCGTCGGACTAGCGCGACAGACCCAGTACTTC
TRBV20-1	few	TRBD2	TRBJ2-7	CSARGRGGKIYEQYF	TGCAGTGCTAGAGGTCGGGGGGGGAAAATCTACGAGCAGTACTTC
TRBV6-1	NA	NA	TRBJ2-2	CASRPTVRGELFF	TGTGCCAGCAGACCTACGGTCCGGGGGGAGCTGTTTTTT
TRBV25-1	few	TRBD1	TRBJ2-5	CASSDSGTGRETQYF	TGTGCCAGCAGTGACTCCGGGACAGGGAGAGAGACCCAGTACTTC
TRBV20-1	few	TRBD2	TRBJ2-5	CSAASGVYETQYF	TGCAGTGCCGCAAGCGGGGTTTATGAGACCCAGTACTTC
TRBV7-2	NA	NA	TRBJ1-1	CASSLDRFEAFF	TGTGCCAGCAGCTTAGACCGGTTTGAAGCTTTCTTT
TRBV7-6	many	NA	TRBJ2-1	CASSLGTLSYNEQFF	TGTGCCAGCAGCTTAGGGACTCTCTCCTACAATGAGCAGTTCTTC
TRBV30	NA	NA	TRBJ2-1	CAWSFMVSEQFF	TGTGCCTGGAGTTTCATGGTTAGTGAGCAGTTCTTC
TRBV7-2	NA	NA	TRBJ1-1	CASSLQRNTEAFF	TGTGCCAGCAGCCTCCAAAGGAACACTGAAGCTTTCTTT
TRBV12-3/TRBV12-4	many	NA	TRBJ2-5	CASSPPGHQETQYF	TGTGCCAGCAGTCCGCCCGGTCACCAAGAGACCCAGTACTTC
TRBV5-1	many	NA	TRBJ2-1	CASRGTYNEQFF	TGCGCCAGCAGAGGAACCTACAATGAGCAGTTCTTC
TRBV5-4	NA	NA	TRBJ2-3	CASSPQAGLLDTQYF	TGTGCCAGCAGCCCCCAAGCGGGTTTATTAGATACGCAGTATTTT